One sample yielded the 26 T cell receptor beta chains listed below, sequenced in a study of beta chain features in type 1 diabetes. All of the isolated RNA was reverse transcribed, so expressed TCRB transcripts were sequenced. Libraries were prepared by immunoSEQ multiplex PCR; TCRdb keeps only in-frame clonotypes and omits some of them. The sample yields 150,000 or so clones, around 10% seen once. Sequenced: central memory CD4+ T cells from blood. All receptors come from a man between 18 and 29 years old in good health.

This rearrangement joins TRBV5-4 to TRBJ2-5; 10 bases are shared with TRBD1. The germline V gene has CDR1 SGHNT and CDR2 YYREEE (reference sequence). The CDR3 loop spans 15 amino acids. Unmatched junction bases numbered 7, after V lost 4 bases and J lost 4 bases. The CDR3 DNA follows: TGTGCCAGCAGCCGAGGGACAGGGGAAGGAGAGACCCAGTACTTC. Its translation: CASSRGTGEGETQYF.

This clone has only a few counts. The chain carries TRBV5-1 and TRBJ1-1, with 8 bases fitting TRBD1. The CDR3 spans 17 residues. The V segment lost 4 bases and the J segment 2 bases; nucleotides outside the gene matches: 13. Germline assignment: CDR1 SGHRS and CDR2 YFSETQ. The CDR3 bases are TGCGCCAGCAGCCTTGGGGCTGGCGGGACAGGAAACACTGAAGCTTTCTTT. Translated, it gives CASSLGAGGTGNTEAFF.

The V and J genes are TRBV9 and TRBJ1-2; D is ambiguous. Trimming took off 3 bases at V and 3 bases at J, with 15 bases between the two ends. The CDR3 sequence is 15 residues long. Germline V gene sequence: CDR1 SGDLS, CDR2 YYNGEE. DNA of the CDR3: TGTGCCAGCAGCGGACTTTCGGCACGGGACTATGGCTACACCTTC. Protein product: CASSGLSARDYGYTF.

This clone was seen just once. This could be a read error, since a much larger clone is one nucleotide away. This chain uses TRBV5-1 with TRBJ2-7, with 13 bases that match TRBD2. Losses at the gene ends were 3 bases for V and 3 bases for J; bases not matched to a gene: 0. Germline V lookup: CDR1 SGHRS, CDR2 YFSETQ. CDR3 length equals 14 residues. The CDR3 is CASSWTSGSYEQYF. The CDR3 DNA reads TGCGCCAGCAGCTGGACTAGCGGGAGCTACGAGCAGTACTTC. Drawing the rest from reference TRBV5-1 and TRBJ2-7, the complete variable domain is KAGVTQTPRYLIKTRGQQVTLSCSPISGHRSVSWYQQTPGQGLQFLFEYFSETQRNKGNFPGRFSGRQFSNSRSEMNVSTLELGDSALYLCASSWTSGSYEQYFGPGTRLTVT.

This chain links TRBV19 with TRBJ1-1; 7 positions agree with TRBD1. Losses at the gene ends were 4 bases for V and 4 bases for J; bases not matched to a gene: 9. Germline lookup yields CDR1 LNHDA and CDR2 SQIVND (reference sequence). The CDR3 sequence is 15 residues long. The CDR3 DNA is TGTGCCAGTAGTACCCATAACCCAGGGGGCACTGAAGCTTTCTTT. Its translation: CASSTHNPGGTEAFF.

The rearrangement links TRBV7-2 to TRBJ2-3, with a weak D call TRBD1 (8 bases). Trimming stripped 5 bases from V and 0 bases from J, with 18 bases between. CDR1 SGHTA and CDR2 FQGNSA come from the germline V gene. The CDR3 is made up of 17 amino acids. The CDR3, as DNA: TGTGCCAGCAGCGGACGACAGGGGAGGGCTAGCACAGATACGCAGTATTTT. Protein sequence: CASSGRQGRASTDTQYF.

The V gene is TRBV6-6, the J gene TRBJ2-5, with unresolved D. The CDR3 consists of 13 residues. Trimming removed 7 bases from V and 1 base from J, with 10 bases in between. CDR1 is MNHNY and CDR2 is SVGAGI in the germline V gene (reference sequence). The CDR3 is CASTVGGQETQYF. The CDR3 nucleotides read TGTGCCAGCACTGTTGGCGGCCAAGAGACCCAGTACTTC.

This clone was detected a few times. This rearrangement joins TRBV6-6 to TRBJ2-7; 10 bases are shared with TRBD1. The CDR3 has 14 residues. CDR1 and CDR2 from the germline V gene are MNHNY and SVGAGI (reference sequence). V lost 2 bases and J lost 4; bases outside the gene matches: 2. CDR3: CASSYRDRGYEQYF. Written as DNA, the CDR3 is TGTGCCAGCAGTTACCGGGACAGGGGTTACGAGCAGTACTTC.

The sample holds a few counts of this clone. The rearrangement uses TRBV4-3 and TRBJ1-5; TRBD1 matches 9 bases. J gave up 3 bases and V 0 bases, and 6 bases lay outside the gene matches. CDR3 length: 17 amino acids. Germline lookup yields CDR1 LGHNA and CDR2 YSLEER. The CDR3 reads CASSQDAGTGSNQPQHF. The CDR3 DNA is TGCGCCAGCAGCCAAGATGCCGGGACAGGGTCCAATCAGCCCCAGCATTTT.

V usage is TRBV4-2 and J usage is TRBJ1-1, with D maybe TRBD1 (6 bases). Germline V CDR1 and CDR2: LGHNA, YNFKEQ. Trimming took off 0 bases at V and 10 bases at J, with 15 bases between the two ends. This CDR3 region has 14 residues. DNA for the CDR3: TGTGCCAGCAGCCAAGATAGGAGGGGGATTAGAGCTTTCTTT. Its translation is CASSQDRRGIRAFF.

The chain combines TRBV10-3 with TRBJ2-5; no definite D call. The ends were cut back, 6 bases at V and 4 bases at J, with 9 bases in the middle. Germline V CDR1 and CDR2: ENHRY, SYGVKD. The CDR3 is 12 amino acids. CDR3 protein: CAISLGRETQYF. In nucleotides, the CDR3 is TGTGCCATCAGCCTAGGTCGAGAGACCCAGTACTTC.

The chain is built from TRBV5-4 and TRBJ1-2; 8 bases agree with TRBD1. V was clipped by 6 bases and J by 2 bases; unmatched bases: 9. Germline CDR1 SGHNT, CDR2 YYREEE (reference sequence). This CDR3 has 15 residues. This chain's CDR3 is CASTPRGQANYGYTF. The DNA of the CDR3 is TGTGCCAGCACCCCCCGGGGACAGGCGAACTATGGCTACACCTTC.

This clone was counted only a few times. This chain uses TRBV19 with TRBJ1-5; 7 bases map to TRBD1. Per the germline V gene, CDR1 is LNHDA and CDR2 is SQIVND (reference sequence). Trimming at V came to 4 bases and at J to 3 bases, leaving 9 bases not matched to a gene. This CDR3 comprises 16 residues. The chain's CDR3 is CASSKRTGQVNQPQHF. The CDR3 DNA is TGTGCCAGTAGTAAACGTACTGGACAGGTCAATCAGCCCCAGCATTTT.

V usage is TRBV20-1 and J usage is TRBJ2-3, with no clear D. The CDR3 loop spans 11 amino acids. V lost 5 bases to trimming and J lost 5 bases, with 8 bases between them. Germline V gene sequence: CDR1 DFQATT, CDR2 SNEGSKA (reference sequence). CDR3 residues: CSAPLIDTQYF. The CDR3 nucleotides read TGCAGTGCTCCTTTGATAGATACGCAGTATTTT.

This clone was counted ten times or more. The chain employs TRBV4-3 and TRBJ1-1; no firm D call. Deletions cut 0 bases from V and 5 bases from J, with 13 bases between. Germline V gene lookup returns CDR1 LGHNA and CDR2 YSLEER. This CDR3 has 15 amino acids. Here the CDR3 DNA reads TGCGCCAGCAGCCAAGATCCGACGGAGAGAACTGAAGCTTTCTTT. Translating it yields CASSQDPTERTEAFF.

The chain is built from TRBV6-1 and TRBJ2-4, with 10 bases identical to TRBD1. This CDR3 spans 17 amino acids. The J segment lost 0 bases and the V segment lost 2 bases, leaving 4 bases of the junction unmatched. The germline V gene encodes CDR1 MNHNS and CDR2 SASEGT. The chain's CDR3 is CASSEWGTGVAKNIQYF. The CDR3 DNA reads TGTGCCAGCAGTGAATGGGGGACAGGGGTAGCCAAAAACATTCAGTACTTC.

V is TRBV29-1 and J is TRBJ1-2; D gene ambiguous. The germline CDR1 and CDR2 sequences are SQVTM and ANQGSEA. The CDR3 totals 17 residues. Trimming stripped 3 bases from V and 4 bases from J, with 24 bases between. CDR3 nucleotides: TGCAGCGTTGAGGAGTTATTGGTCCGGGAGGGAATCTATGGCTACACCTTC. This codes for CSVEELLVREGIYGYTF.

This clone has just a few counts. The chain uses TRBV29-1 and TRBJ2-5; D gene uncertain. Germline assignment: CDR1 SQVTM and CDR2 ANQGSEA. The CDR3 loop spans 12 amino acids. Trimming shortened V by 2 bases and J by 1 base, and 5 bases separated the two germline ends. CDR3 residues: CSVERAQETQYF. CDR3 DNA: TGCAGCGTTGAAAGGGCCCAAGAGACCCAGTACTTC.

J is TRBJ2-5 and V is TRBV4-1, with D unclear. There are 15 residues in the CDR3. V lost 2 bases to trimming and J lost 2 bases, with 12 bases between them. Germline V lookup: CDR1 MGHRA, CDR2 YSYEKL. The CDR3 DNA reads as TGCGCCAGCAGCCAAAGCTCCAGCAGACAAGAGACCCAGTACTTC. Residues: CASSQSSSRQETQYF.

This clone was observed a few times. The chain recombines TRBV30 with TRBJ1-5; D not resolved. The CDR3 is made up of 14 amino acids. Germline V gene data show CDR1 as GTSNPN and CDR2 as SVGIG (reference sequence). V was cut by 0 bases and J by 0 bases, with 6 bases left in between. CDR3 sequence: CAWSVQSSNQPQHF. For the CDR3, the DNA is TGTGCCTGGAGTGTACAGAGTAGCAATCAGCCCCAGCATTTT.

This clone was seen only a few times. The genes are TRBV28 and TRBJ2-1; no definite D call. The CDR3 loop spans 13 amino acids. Trimming removed 4 bases from V and 6 bases from J, with 10 bases in between. Per the germline V gene, CDR1 is MDHEN and CDR2 is SYDVKM. CDR3 region: CASSSIRVNEQFF. The CDR3 DNA reads as TGTGCCAGCAGTTCAATCCGGGTCAATGAGCAGTTCTTC.

The chain combines TRBV5-4 with TRBJ2-1, with TRBD1 matching over 8 bases. CDR1 and CDR2 (germline): SGHNT, YYREEE (reference sequence). J was trimmed by 6 bases and V by 4 bases; bases with no gene match: 9. There are 15 residues in the CDR3. The CDR3 reads CASSPTGVSGNEQFF. As DNA, the CDR3 is TGTGCCAGCAGCCCGACAGGGGTTTCAGGCAATGAGCAGTTCTTC.

This clone was picked up a small number of times. The chain joins TRBV29-1 to TRBJ1-2; D is perhaps TRBD1 (5 bases). This CDR3 is 13 amino acids long. Trimming took off 7 bases at V and 4 bases at J, with 16 bases between the two ends. Germline loops: CDR1 SQVTM, CDR2 ANQGSEA. The CDR3 DNA sequence: TGCAGCGGCGGGGACCTGCGGGGCTATGGCTACACCTTC. Amino acid sequence: CSGGDLRGYGYTF.

This clone was recorded a few times. The rearrangement links TRBV28 to TRBJ2-2; possibly TRBD1 or TRBD2 for D (5 bases each). Between the trimmed V and J ends, which lost 2 bases and 5 bases, there was a span of 12 bases. This CDR3 spans 15 amino acids. The germline CDR1 and CDR2 sequences are MDHEN and SYDVKM. Written as DNA, the CDR3 is TGTGCCAGCAGTTTAGATCCAGGGAGAACCGGGGAGCTGTTTTTT. This encodes CASSLDPGRTGELFF. The complete variable domain, with remaining parts taken from reference TRBV28 and TRBJ2-2, reads DVKVTQSSRYLVKRTGEKVFLECVQDMDHENMFWYRQDPGLGLRLIYFSYDVKMKEKGDIPEGYSVSREKKERFSLILESASTNQTSMYLCASSLDPGRTGELFFGEGSRLTVL.

This clone is termed medium-sized. This chain uses TRBV7-9 with TRBJ1-2; weak D call: TRBD1 (5 bases). This CDR3 has 13 residues. Trimming removed 7 bases from V and 4 bases from J, with 13 bases in between. Germline CDR1 reads SEHNR; CDR2 reads FQNEAQ (reference sequence). The DNA of the CDR3 is TGTGCCAGCAACCCCCGGGGGACCTATGGCTACACCTTC. The encoded protein is CASNPRGTYGYTF.

The chain is built from TRBV6-1 and TRBJ2-3; no definite D call. Trimming pared 7 bases from V and 3 bases from J, leaving 8 bases between. Germline V gene sequence: CDR1 MNHNS, CDR2 SASEGT. CDR3 length: 12 amino acids. In DNA form, the CDR3 reads TGTGCCAGCAAGGTTTCGACAGATACGCAGTATTTT. Protein product: CASKVSTDTQYF.